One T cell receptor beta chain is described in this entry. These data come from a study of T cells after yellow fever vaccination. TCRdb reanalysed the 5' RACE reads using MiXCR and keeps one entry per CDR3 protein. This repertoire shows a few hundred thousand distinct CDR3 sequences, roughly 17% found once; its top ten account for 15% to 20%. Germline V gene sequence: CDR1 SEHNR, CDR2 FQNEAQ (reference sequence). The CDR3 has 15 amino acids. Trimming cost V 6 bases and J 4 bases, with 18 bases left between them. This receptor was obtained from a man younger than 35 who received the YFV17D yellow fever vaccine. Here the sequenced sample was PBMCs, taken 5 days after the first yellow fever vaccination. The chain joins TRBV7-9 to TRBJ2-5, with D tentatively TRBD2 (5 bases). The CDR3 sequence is CASSSEDAGPETQYF. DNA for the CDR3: TGTGCCAGCAGTTCGGAGGATGCGGGTCCAGAGACCCAGTACTTC. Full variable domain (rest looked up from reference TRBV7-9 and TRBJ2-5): DTGVSQNPRHKITKRGQNVTFRCDPISEHNRLYWYRQTLGQGPEFLTYFQNEAQLEKSRLLSDRFSAERPKGSFSTLEIQRTEQGDSAMYLCASSSEDAGPETQYFGPGTRLLVL.